This entry describes one T cell receptor beta chain. Its antigen is not known. These data are taken from a study of cytomegalovirus exposure and HLA in healthy donors. Study-wide findings and caveats: What a later analysis showed was that several of the most significant clusters appeared linked to common viral pathogens. Most TCR beta V segments were productive about 87% or about 30% of the time in an earlier analysis. Versus the approximately 700-donor mean, an Asian-associated ancestry cluster reportedly showed fewer N-insertions in a later analysis.

Both 60 Vbeta primers and 13 Jbeta primers went into the PCR. Here immunoSEQ multiplex PCR was the method, and the copy in TCRdb shows in-frame clones only, minus some. The sample holds approximately 110,000 clones, roughly 73% seen once. The germline CDR1 and CDR2 sequences are SGHRS and YFSETQ. Trimming shortened V by 0 bases and J by 5 bases, and 14 bases separated the two germline ends. CDR3 size: 15 residues. This TCR was sampled from a man in his sixties in good health and CMV-seropositive. The specimen sequenced was PBMCs. The chain joins TRBV5-1 to TRBJ1-2; D not certain. The CDR3 sequence: CASSLDHRRGYGYTF. The CDR3 DNA is TGCGCCAGCAGCTTGGATCATCGGAGAGGGTATGGCTACACCTTC. The complete variable domain, with remaining parts taken from reference TRBV5-1 and TRBJ1-2, reads KAGVTQTPRYLIKTRGQQVTLSCSPISGHRSVSWYQQTPGQGLQFLFEYFSETQRNKGNFPGRFSGRQFSNSRSEMNVSTLELGDSALYLCASSLDHRRGYGYTFGSGTRLTVV.